A selection of T cell receptor beta chains follows, all from one sample in a study of blood T cell repertoires in COVID-19. This table comes from immunoSEQ multiplex PCR, and its TCRdb copy is limited to in-frame clones, with some not included. The top ten clones hold about 0.89% of a sample with approximately 360,000 clones, roughly 90% of them seen once. Sequenced input: PBMCs or T cells enriched from blood (not recorded which). The receptors were gathered from a woman aged 25-40 years with acute COVID-19. Each CDR3 is given without its conserved first and last residue. The D gene is left open where the match is weak. Size is omitted from some rows. Given values are once, few, many or a class for expanded clones.

j_call v_call clone_size d_call cdr3_aa
TRBJ2-7 TRBV7-9 . TRBD2 ASSPVAGGHEQY
TRBJ1-4 TRBV18 . . ASSRATNEKLF
TRBJ2-1 TRBV3-1/TRBV3-2 . . ASSRLSSYNEQF
TRBJ1-4 TRBV4-3 . TRBD1 ASSPRPTGDSEKLF
TRBJ2-3 TRBV6-5 . TRBD2 ASSRTSGGTDTQY
TRBJ2-7 TRBV2 . TRBD1 AIGGQGLWEQY
TRBJ1-3 TRBV7-8 . . ASSLVGRQSSGNTIY
TRBJ2-7 TRBV6-5 . . ASRIAQGSSYEQY
TRBJ1-5 TRBV19 . . ASNYRVNIHQPQH
TRBJ2-3 TRBV7-3 . TRBD2 ASSSGLVVDTQY
TRBJ1-4 TRBV19 . . ASSTRTDSTNEKLF
TRBJ1-1 TRBV5-1 . . ASSLAVNTEAF
TRBJ2-4 TRBV4-3 . . ASSQVGLEYTKNIQY
TRBJ1-1 TRBV6-5 . TRBD1 ASRGQATQNTEAF
TRBJ2-2 TRBV5-1 . TRBD1 ASSPGQGNTGELF
TRBJ2-3 TRBV11-1 . TRBD2 ASSFLTGGGTDTQY
TRBJ1-5 TRBV5-5 once TRBD1 ASSPRGQLYSNQPQH
TRBJ2-5 TRBV30 once TRBD1 AWSRTGGRETQY
TRBJ2-3 TRBV19 . . ASSKGGTSTDTQY
TRBJ1-4 TRBV20-1 . . SAPYREKLF
TRBJ1-1 TRBV9 . . TSSSSALMNTEAF
TRBJ1-4 TRBV7-2 . TRBD1 ASSTKTGPTNEKLF
TRBJ1-5 TRBV5-1 . . ASSPGTNSNQPQH
TRBJ2-1 TRBV5-1 . TRBD2 ASSLAGPRDEQF
TRBJ2-1 TRBV2 . . ASSDIGLVGGQF
TRBJ2-3 TRBV6-5 . . ASSYSQSTDTQY
TRBJ2-3 TRBV27 . . ASSLYRAGTDTQY
TRBJ1-5 TRBV4-3 . TRBD1 ASGPGGRNQPQH
TRBJ2-1 TRBV5-1 . TRBD2 ASSLGTRLDNEQF
TRBJ2-4 TRBV3-1/TRBV3-2 . TRBD2 ASSQWRGGSLIQY
TRBJ1-6 TRBV7-2 . . ASSSGGAGSPLH
TRBJ2-1 TRBV7-7 . . ASSRDSSYNNEQF
TRBJ2-7 TRBV5-1 . TRBD2 ASSSGASGGGSVYEQY
TRBJ2-1 TRBV7-3 once TRBD2 ASSLTGGAPYNEQF
TRBJ2-3 TRBV29-1 once . SVEWSSTYTDTQY